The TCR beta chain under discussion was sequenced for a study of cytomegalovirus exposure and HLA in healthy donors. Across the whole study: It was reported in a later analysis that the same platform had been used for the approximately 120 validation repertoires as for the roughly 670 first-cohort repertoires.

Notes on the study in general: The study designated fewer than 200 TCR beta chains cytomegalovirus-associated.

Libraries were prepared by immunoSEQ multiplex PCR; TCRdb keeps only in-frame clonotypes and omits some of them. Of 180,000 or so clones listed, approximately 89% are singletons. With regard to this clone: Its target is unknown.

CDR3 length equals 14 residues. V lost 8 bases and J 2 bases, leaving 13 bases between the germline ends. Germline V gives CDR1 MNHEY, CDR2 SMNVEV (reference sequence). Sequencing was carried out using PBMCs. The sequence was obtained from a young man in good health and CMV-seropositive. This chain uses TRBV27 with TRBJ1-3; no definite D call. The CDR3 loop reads CASRRVVAGNTIYF. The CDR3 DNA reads TGTGCCAGCCGTAGGGTGGTTGCTGGAAACACCATATATTTT.